This T cell receptor beta chain was retrieved from a study of Ad26.COV2.S vaccination and SARS-CoV-2 variants (dated by TCRdb to 2020 to 2022). Turning to the overall study: Donors in the vaccine arm were drawn from COV1001, a multicentre, randomized, double-blind, placebo-controlled phase I-IIa trial testing Ad26.COV2.S in healthy adults. Trial participants were randomized into five groups of five: low-dose or high-dose Ad26.COV2.S given once or twice, or placebo on both occasions. TCRbeta repertoire sequencing served as the tool for gauging how specific and how broad the SARS-CoV-2-reactive T cell receptors were following Ad26.COV2.S vaccination. Ad26.COV2.S was administered intramuscularly at a dose of 5x10^10 or 1x10^11 viral particles, either as one shot or as two shots given 56 days apart. The TCR-sequenced set comprised about 32 samples: approximately 19 Ad26.COV2.S vaccine recipients, 5 placebo recipients and 8 SARS-CoV-2 convalescent individuals. Throughout the experiments and outcome assessment, investigators stayed blinded to trial group allocation.

The immunoSEQ Assay was used to sequence TCRbeta CDR3 regions. After extraction, genomic DNA underwent amplification by bias-controlled multiplex PCR, followed by high-throughput sequencing. The original pipeline was this. To quantify the absolute abundance of each unique TCRbeta CDR3 region, sequences were collapsed and filtered. T cell fraction was estimated by normalization of TCRbeta template counts to usable DNA, with usable DNA being measured through amplification of reference genes present in all nucleated cells. Repertoire TCRs were annotated as SARS-CoV-2-specific when V gene, CDR3 amino acid sequence and J gene were exactly matched to a known reactive TCR set. The reference SARS-CoV-2 TCR set was derived from MIRA and filtered for enrichment in COVID-19-positive ImmuneCODE repertoires, a step that removed public or cross-reactive TCRs. Drawing on the MIRA antigens, annotated TCRs were analysed further at the level of specific ORF or position within ORF. Breadth was defined as the number of annotated unique rearrangements divided by the total number of unique productive rearrangements, and depth was defined as the summed frequency of the annotated unique rearrangements. Group comparisons of TCR breadth used two-sided Wilcoxon rank-sum tests. The table comes from immuneACCESS by way of TCRdb, which keeps in-frame sequences with V and J called. Part of the clones is missing from these tables; in studies checked, under half for an unresolved V gene and the rest for unknown reasons. V, J and clone size reflect that table, while D and trimming were determined from the DNA. Here the sample has 350,000 to 500,000 clones; 90% occur a single time. Of the sample, 12% is held by the ten largest clones.

The investigation overall reported the following: Substantial breadth of spike-specific CD8+ and CD4+ T cell responses was reported after vaccination. Higher spike-specific TCR breadth was observed in Ad26.COV2.S recipients than in placebo recipients (P = 0.0014). According to the authors, total T cell responses may have been underestimated by the TCR breadth and depth analyses. Non-spike TCR breadth was comparable between vaccine and placebo recipients, consistent with the vaccine containing only spike. The study was not powered to compare responses between vaccine doses or regimens.

A remark on this clone: Its binding antigen is unknown. Base quality data are lacking; no much larger clone is found one base away.

The treatment or condition label on this specimen signifies: some 19 received Ad26.COV2.S at low or high dose, single or two shots; 5 received placebo; per-sample allocation not given. For vaccine and placebo recipients, repertoires were sequenced using samples collected on day 63 after the first injection. Between 29 July and 7 August 2020, Cohort 1b enrolled about 27 adults aged 18-55 years at one site in Boston, USA. Ad26.COV2.S was a replication-incompetent adenovirus type 26 vector that expressed a prefusion-stabilized SARS-CoV-2 spike protein derived from the original Wuhan strain. The receptor was isolated from a person between 18 and 65 years old who received the Ad26.COV2.S COVID-19 vaccine or a placebo. This specimen consisted of peripheral blood, obtained in a trial of Ad26.COV2.S vaccine versus placebo.

The CDR3 region has the sequence CASSLRDIQETQYF. In nucleotide form, the sequence is TGTGCCAGCAGCTTAAGGGACATCCAAGAGACCCAGTACTTC. The rearrangement joined TRBV7-9 to TRBJ2-5; TRBD1 is possibly the D segment (6 matching bases). The CDR3 has 14 amino acids, counting the end cysteine and phenylalanine. Solely the CDR3 DNA is kept, with 42 bases framed from the first base. The germline ends are 8 bases apart after V is trimmed by 2 bases and J by 1 base. The germline V gene encodes CDR1 SEHNR and CDR2 FQNEAQ (reference sequence).